The rows below give T cell receptor beta chains drawn from one sample of a study of PD-1 blockade in classical Hodgkin lymphoma. Sequencing was performed with immunoSEQ multiplex PCR; in TCRdb, only in-frame clones are kept and a portion is missing. The repertoire includes tens of thousands of clones, roughly 91% of them detected once, and more than 6.5% sits in the top ten. Here the sequenced sample was peripheral blood mononuclear cells (PBMCs), taken at baseline. These receptors all stem from a human donor with classical Hodgkin lymphoma. The CDR3 runs from the conserved cysteine through the conserved F or W. The D gene is left open where the match is weak. Size is omitted from some rows. Given values are once, few, many or a class for expanded clones.

>-|TRBJ2-5|-|TRBV28
CASSFPQQVQETQYF
TGTGCCAGCAGTTTCCCCCAACAGGTACAAGAGACCCAGTACTTC
>-|TRBJ2-7|TRBD1|TRBV7-9
CASSPTGTGTSEQYF
TGTGCCAGCAGCCCCACCGGGACAGGGACTTCGGAGCAGTACTTC
>-|TRBJ2-7|-|TRBV6-6
CASRPTQGTHEQYF
TGTGCCAGCAGGCCCACGCAGGGGACCCACGAGCAGTACTTC
>-|TRBJ1-3|-|TRBV5-6
CASSLKGASSGNTIYF
TGTGCCAGCAGCTTAAAAGGGGCGAGCTCTGGAAACACCATATATTTT
>-|TRBJ1-3|-|TRBV6-5
CASSYSKEAGNTIYF
TGTGCCAGCAGTTACTCGAAAGAAGCTGGAAACACCATATATTTT
>-|TRBJ2-2|-|TRBV7-3
CASSLMASRANTGELFF
TGTGCCAGCAGCTTAATGGCTAGCAGGGCGAACACCGGGGAGCTGTTTTTT
>-|TRBJ2-1|-|TRBV19
CASSIPDYYNEQFF
TGTGCCAGTAGTATACCGGACTATTACAATGAGCAGTTCTTC
>-|TRBJ2-2|-|TRBV27
CASSLLPDHANTGELFF
TGTGCCAGCAGTCTCCTTCCGGATCACGCGAACACCGGGGAGCTGTTTTTT
>-|TRBJ1-1|-|TRBV6-5
CASSRTPGDEAFF
TGTGCCAGCAGTCGGACCCCGGGGGATGAAGCTTTCTTT
>-|TRBJ1-5|-|TRBV6-5
CASSYSPNDQPQHF
TGTGCCAGCAGTTACTCGCCGAACGATCAGCCCCAGCATTTT
>once|TRBJ2-5|TRBD2|TRBV7-9
CASSSGLALFLETQYF
TGTGCCAGCAGCTCAGGACTAGCCTTATTCTTAGAGACCCAGTACTTC
>-|TRBJ2-7|-|TRBV9
CASSVGRLVPFPRSYEQYF
TGTGCCAGCAGCGTAGGACGACTAGTCCCTTTCCCGAGGTCCTACGAGCAGTACTTC
>-|TRBJ2-7|-|TRBV4-2
CASSQEDKPYEQYF
TGTGCCAGCAGCCAAGAAGACAAACCCTACGAGCAGTACTTC
>-|TRBJ2-1|TRBD2|TRBV2
CASSELAGSSYNEQFF
TGTGCCAGCAGCGAACTAGCGGGGAGCTCCTACAATGAGCAGTTCTTC
>-|TRBJ2-1|-|TRBV19
CASTRVGAHDEQFF
TGTGCCAGTACCAGAGTTGGAGCGCACGATGAGCAGTTCTTC
>-|TRBJ1-1|-|TRBV7-5
CARSLVGQRTEAFF
TGTGCCAGAAGCTTAGTTGGACAGCGTACTGAAGCTTTCTTT
>-|TRBJ1-3|-|TRBV9
CASSVGGSPGNTIYF
TGTGCCAGCAGCGTAGGGGGCTCACCTGGAAACACCATATATTTT
>-|TRBJ2-3|-|TRBV6-6
CASIVGGGTDTQYF
TGTGCCAGCATCGTGGGGGGAGGCACAGATACGCAGTATTTT
>-|TRBJ2-2|-|TRBV6-5
CASSYSWELFF
TGTGCCAGCAGTTACTCCTGGGAGCTGTTTTTT
>-|TRBJ2-7|-|TRBV13
CASSLERSEQYF
TGTGCCAGCAGCTTAGAGAGGAGCGAGCAGTACTTC
>-|TRBJ1-1|-|TRBV4-2
CASSQDVGTEAEAFF
TGTGCCAGCAGCCAAGATGTAGGGACGGAGGCTGAAGCTTTCTTT
>once|TRBJ2-1|-|TRBV7-9
CASSWTAPDNEQFF
TGTGCCAGCAGCTGGACAGCTCCCGACAATGAGCAGTTCTTC
>-|TRBJ2-1|TRBD1|TRBV11-2
CASSLARGHLNEQFF
TGTGCCAGCAGCTTAGCCAGGGGGCATCTTAATGAGCAGTTCTTC
>-|TRBJ2-1|-|TRBV7-8
CASSLSSHEQFF
TGTGCCAGCAGCTTATCTAGTCATGAGCAGTTCTTC
>-|TRBJ2-1|-|TRBV7-8
CASSLEYGRYNEQFF
TGTGCCAGCAGCTTAGAGTACGGCCGATACAATGAGCAGTTCTTC
>-|TRBJ1-1|-|TRBV28
CASTGAGPTEAFF
TGTGCCAGCACGGGCGCGGGGCCCACTGAAGCTTTCTTT
>-|TRBJ2-3|TRBD2|TRBV6-7
CASSPGLGITDTQYF
TGTGCCAGCAGTCCGGGACTAGGGATCACAGATACGCAGTATTTT
>once|TRBJ2-1|TRBD2|TRBV9
CASSETSGAYNEQFF
TGTGCCAGCAGCGAGACTAGCGGGGCTTACAATGAGCAGTTCTTC
>-|TRBJ1-2|TRBD1|TRBV5-1
CASGRQGYNYGYTF
TGCGCCAGCGGTCGACAGGGGTACAACTATGGCTACACCTTC
>few|TRBJ1-2|-|TRBV27
CASSLSGRGDYTF
TGTGCCAGCAGTTTATCTGGGAGGGGCGACTACACCTTC
>-|TRBJ1-2|-|TRBV5-8
CASSWKTQSLYGYTF
TGTGCCAGCAGCTGGAAAACACAGAGTTTATATGGCTACACCTTC
>-|TRBJ2-7|TRBD2|TRBV30
CAWGLAGGSYEQYF
TGTGCCTGGGGTCTAGCGGGGGGGTCCTACGAGCAGTACTTC
>-|TRBJ1-1|-|TRBV9
CASSVGGNEEAFF
TGTGCCAGCAGCGTTGGGGGCAATGAAGAAGCTTTCTTT
>-|TRBJ2-1|-|TRBV28
CASSLINEQFF
TGTGCCAGCAGTTTAATCAATGAGCAGTTCTTC
>-|TRBJ1-1|TRBD1|TRBV5-1
CASSPDRGADLPIEAFF
TGCGCCAGCAGCCCGGACAGGGGCGCCGACCTACCCATTGAAGCTTTCTTT
>-|TRBJ1-5|-|TRBV5-1
CASSSGDNQPQHF
TGCGCCAGCAGCAGCGGCGACAATCAGCCCCAGCATTTT